The clone carrying this T cell receptor (beta chain) was seen at least ten times. The read is 3 residues too short to cover the CDR3 end, so that end is filled in from the germline J gene. The CDR3 extends over 13 amino acids. The germline V and J ends were trimmed by 2 bases and 1 base, with 5 bases remaining between them. CDR1 and CDR2 (germline): SGHRS, YFSETQ. These data come from a study of T cell clonality in common variable immunodeficiency. Equal genomic DNA amounts from CVID and control samples were sequenced. Data came from immunoSEQ multiplex PCR; TCRdb stores just in-frame clones and leaves some out. The record shows roughly 32,000 clones for this sample, with no singletons present.

The sample taken for sequencing was peripheral blood mononuclear cells. This TCR was sampled from a person aged 18-70 years in good health. V is TRBV5-1 and J is TRBJ2-3; the D gene is possibly TRBD2 (5 bases). CDR3 DNA, as far as it was read: TGCGCCAGCAGCTTAGCGGGCACAGATACG. Protein: CASSLAGTDT. The entire CDR3 reads CASSLAGTDTQYF.